A single sample is the source of the 21 T cell receptor beta chains below, sequenced in a study of cytomegalovirus exposure and HLA in healthy donors. The PCR had 60 Vbeta and 13 Jbeta primers. Method: immunoSEQ multiplex PCR; TCRdb's copy keeps in-frame clones and lacks some. The sample has roughly 100,000 clones, approximately 80% seen once; the top ten hold under 7%. The source material was PBMCs. The source of these receptors is a man aged 25 to 45 in good health and CMV-seropositive.

This chain joins TRBV11-2 and TRBJ2-5; D possibly corresponds to TRBD2 (5 bases). Germline V lookup: CDR1 SGHAT, CDR2 FQNNGV. The ends were cut back, 5 bases at V and 4 bases at J, with 11 bases in the middle. The CDR3 totals 13 residues. The CDR3 protein is CASSLLGRETQYF. The CDR3, as DNA: TGTGCCAGCAGCCTGCTTGGGAGAGAGACCCAGTACTTC. Full variable domain (missing parts from reference TRBV11-2 and TRBJ2-5): EAGVAQSPRYKIIEKRQSVAFWCNPISGHATLYWYQQILGQGPKLLIQFQNNGVVDDSQLPKDRFSAERLKGVDSTLKIQPAKLEDSAVYLCASSLLGRETQYFGPGTRLLVL.

This chain uses TRBV30 with TRBJ1-1; a possible D gene is TRBD1 (5 bases). CDR3 length: 14 amino acids. The germline V gene encodes CDR1 GTSNPN and CDR2 SVGIG (reference sequence). Trimming pared 0 bases from V and 5 bases from J, leaving 13 bases between. CDR3 amino acids: CAWSVSGGETEAFF. CDR3 nucleotides: TGTGCCTGGAGTGTATCCGGGGGAGAAACTGAAGCTTTCTTT.

The V and J genes are TRBV5-1 and TRBJ2-7; tentatively, D is TRBD2 (6 bases). CDR1 SGHRS and CDR2 YFSETQ come from the germline V gene. V lost 5 bases, J lost 7 bases, and 13 bases lay in between. This CDR3 is built from 12 residues. Here the CDR3 reads CASRIGGREQYF. CDR3 bases: TGCGCCAGCAGGATTGGAGGGAGGGAGCAGTACTTC.

As to this clone: The sample holds other DNA sequences that translate to the same CDR3. The gene calls are TRBV11-2 and TRBJ1-2; D ambiguous. The CDR3 spans 14 residues. The V end lost 1 base, the J end lost 8 bases, and 14 bases lay between the germline ends. Germline CDR1 reads SGHAT; CDR2 reads FQNNGV. The CDR3 DNA follows: TGTGCCAGCAGCTTAGGACCCGGGGAGGAGGGCTACACCTTC. Protein sequence: CASSLGPGEEGYTF.

The table lists this clone with a count of one. The genes are TRBV29-1 and TRBJ1-2; perhaps TRBD1 as D (5 bases). Germline-derived CDR1 and CDR2 are SQVTM and ANQGSEA. The CDR3 is 17 amino acids. V was clipped by 0 bases and J by 1 base, with 18 bases between them. The CDR3 reads CSVEDQAAGRYNYGYTF. DNA of the CDR3: TGCAGCGTTGAAGATCAGGCGGCAGGGAGGTATAACTATGGCTACACCTTC.

The genes are TRBV7-6 and TRBJ2-3; tentative D call: TRBD2 (5 bases). Germline CDR1 reads SGHVS; CDR2 reads FNYEAQ. Trimming cost V 1 base and J 1 base, with 15 bases left between them. The CDR3 runs to 17 residues. The CDR3 DNA reads as TGTGCCAGCAGCTTAGAAGGAGTGGCGGGCCGCACAGATACGCAGTATTTT. Translated, it gives CASSLEGVAGRTDTQYF.

The rearrangement joins TRBV5-8 to TRBJ1-2; 7 nucleotides align to TRBD1. J gave up 7 bases and V 4 bases, and 13 bases lay outside the gene matches. This CDR3 region has 15 residues. Looked up from germline, CDR1 is SGHTS and CDR2 is YDEGEE. This CDR3 reads CASSPGQVGLRGYTF. CDR3 nucleotides: TGTGCCAGCAGCCCCGGACAGGTAGGGCTGCGTGGCTACACCTTC.

A word on this clone: Other DNA sequences in this sample translate to the same CDR3. The J gene is TRBJ1-1, the V gene TRBV6-5; a possible D gene is TRBD1 (5 bases). V was trimmed by 6 bases and J by 0 bases, leaving 5 bases between them. The CDR3 contains 12 residues. CDR1 and CDR2 from the germline V gene are MNHEY and SVGAGI. CDR3 in amino acids: CASSRVNTEAFF. The CDR3 region has the DNA TGTGCCAGCAGCAGGGTGAACACTGAAGCTTTCTTT.

This chain joins TRBV7-6 and TRBJ2-1, with 9 bases fitting TRBD2. Per the germline V gene, CDR1 is SGHVS and CDR2 is FNYEAQ. Trimming took 5 bases from V and 8 from J; bases not matched to a gene: 16. There are 17 residues in the CDR3. Here the CDR3 DNA reads TGTGCCAGCAGCCAATACTTCCCGTCTAGCGGGACATATGAGCAGTTCTTC. Protein product: CASSQYFPSSGTYEQFF.

In DNA form, the CDR3 reads TGCAGCGCCAGAGAACTAGCGGGAGAAGGCTACGAGCAGTACTTC. Amino acids: CSARELAGEGYEQYF. V gene TRBV29-1 combines with J gene TRBJ2-5; 11 bases agree with TRBD2. The J call may not be correct, given that the DNA end is closer to TRBJ2-7. The CDR3 contains 15 residues. Germline V CDR1 and CDR2: SQVTM, ANQGSEA.

The rearrangement joins TRBV19 to TRBJ2-1, with D perhaps TRBD1 (5 bases). Trimming removed 7 bases at V and 4 bases at J, with 17 bases between. CDR1 and CDR2 (germline): LNHDA, SQIVND (reference sequence). This CDR3 region has 15 residues. The CDR3 is CASTPDADIYNEQFF. The CDR3 DNA sequence: TGTGCCAGTACCCCAGACGCGGACATTTACAATGAGCAGTTCTTC.

V usage is TRBV6-4 and J usage is TRBJ2-3, with D maybe TRBD2 (7 bases). Germline V gene sequence: CDR1 MRHNA, CDR2 SNTAGT. V lost 0 bases and J 2 bases, leaving 9 bases between the germline ends. The CDR3 consists of 15 residues. CDR3 nucleotides: TGTGCCAGCAGTGACTCGGGGGGGGCCACAGATACGCAGTATTTT. This codes for CASSDSGGATDTQYF.

Regarding this clone: The sample carries other DNA sequences with the same CDR3. The V gene is TRBV19, the J gene TRBJ2-7, with TRBD1 matching 10 bases. V dropped 3 bases and J dropped 2; count of bases not matched to a gene: 4. The CDR3 runs 15 residues. The germline V gene has CDR1 LNHDA and CDR2 SQIVND (reference sequence). The CDR3 nucleotides are TGTGCCAGTAGTATTGGGGACAGGGGCACCTACGAGCAGTACTTC. Its translation: CASSIGDRGTYEQYF.

This rearrangement joins TRBV14 to TRBJ1-2, with D possibly being TRBD1 (6 bases). Per germline, CDR1 SGHDN and CDR2 FVKESK. This CDR3 spans 15 amino acids. The V and J ends lost 1 base and 6 bases respectively, with 15 bases between them. The CDR3 reads CASSQAKTGLDGYTF. CDR3 coding DNA: TGTGCCAGCAGCCAAGCCAAAACAGGGCTGGATGGCTACACCTTC.

V usage is TRBV5-5 and J usage is TRBJ2-5; 9 nucleotides line up with TRBD1. J was trimmed by 4 bases and V by 3 bases; bases with no gene match: 7. The CDR3 length is 15 residues. Germline-derived CDR1 and CDR2 are SGHKS and YYEKEE (reference sequence). CDR3 loop: CASSSGTGSGETQYF. In nucleotides, the CDR3 is TGTGCCAGCAGCTCCGGGACAGGGAGTGGAGAGACCCAGTACTTC.

This clone has only a few counts. The chain joins TRBV7-2 to TRBJ2-1; tentative D call: TRBD2 (6 bases). V dropped 2 bases and J dropped 7 bases, with 9 bases sitting between them. The CDR3 consists of 13 residues. Germline V gene lookup returns CDR1 SGHTA and CDR2 FQGNSA. The CDR3 DNA sequence: TGTGCCAGCAGCTTATCGGGAGCTAATGAGCAGTTCTTC. Protein product: CASSLSGANEQFF.

This rearrangement joins TRBV6-5 to TRBJ2-7, with 8 bases matching TRBD2. The CDR3 length is 15 residues. The junction had 10 bases not matched to a gene; V was cut back by 7 bases and J by 2 bases. The germline V gene has CDR1 MNHEY and CDR2 SVGAGI. This chain's CDR3 is CASNPGGGRTYEQYF. CDR3 coding DNA: TGTGCCAGCAACCCCGGGGGGGGGAGAACCTACGAGCAGTACTTC.

The gene calls are TRBV5-6 and TRBJ2-2, with a possible D match to TRBD1 (6 bases). CDR3 length: 14 residues. Trimming cost V 3 bases and J 12 bases, with 18 bases left between them. The germline V gene has CDR1 SGHDT and CDR2 YYEEEE. CDR3 nucleotide sequence: TGTGCCAGCAGCTACCGGGACAATCCCCGAAAGCTGTTTTTT. Its protein product is CASSYRDNPRKLFF. The whole variable domain, remainder taken from reference TRBV5-6 and TRBJ2-2, is DAGVTQSPTHLIKTRGQQVTLRCSPKSGHDTVSWYQQALGQGPQFIFQYYEEEERQRGNFPDRFSGHQFPNYSSELNVNALLLGDSALYLCASSYRDNPRKLFFGEGSRLTVL.

This clone was seen once. The sample carries other DNA sequences with the same CDR3. V is TRBV13 and J is TRBJ1-1, with a possible D match to TRBD1 (6 bases). Looked up from germline, CDR1 is PRHDT and CDR2 is FYEKMQ (reference sequence). Trimming left V 5 bases short and J 0 bases short, with 16 bases between. The CDR3 length is 16 residues. The CDR3 bases are TGTGCCAGCAGCCCCCGGACAGCTCCAGTGAACACTGAAGCTTTCTTT. It specifies CASSPRTAPVNTEAFF.

The chain has TRBV4-3 and TRBJ2-3, with TRBD2 matching 7 bases. Germline loops: CDR1 LGHNA, CDR2 YSLEER. The J segment lost 4 bases and the V segment lost 4 bases, leaving 8 bases of the junction unmatched. The CDR3 spans 15 residues. Here the CDR3 reads CASSLLGGEADTQYF. DNA for the CDR3: TGCGCCAGCAGCCTCCTGGGAGGGGAGGCAGATACGCAGTATTTT.

In this sample, this clone turned up once. This chain connects TRBV2 to TRBJ2-5; TRBD2 aligns across 7 bases. The trim removed 6 bases at V and 3 bases at J, leaving 16 bases unmatched. CDR1 SNHLY and CDR2 FYNNEI come from the germline V gene. The CDR3 is 17 amino acids. CDR3 sequence reads: CASSYLWEGMGKETQYF. CDR3 in DNA: TGTGCCAGCAGCTACCTTTGGGAGGGAATGGGCAAAGAGACCCAGTACTTC.